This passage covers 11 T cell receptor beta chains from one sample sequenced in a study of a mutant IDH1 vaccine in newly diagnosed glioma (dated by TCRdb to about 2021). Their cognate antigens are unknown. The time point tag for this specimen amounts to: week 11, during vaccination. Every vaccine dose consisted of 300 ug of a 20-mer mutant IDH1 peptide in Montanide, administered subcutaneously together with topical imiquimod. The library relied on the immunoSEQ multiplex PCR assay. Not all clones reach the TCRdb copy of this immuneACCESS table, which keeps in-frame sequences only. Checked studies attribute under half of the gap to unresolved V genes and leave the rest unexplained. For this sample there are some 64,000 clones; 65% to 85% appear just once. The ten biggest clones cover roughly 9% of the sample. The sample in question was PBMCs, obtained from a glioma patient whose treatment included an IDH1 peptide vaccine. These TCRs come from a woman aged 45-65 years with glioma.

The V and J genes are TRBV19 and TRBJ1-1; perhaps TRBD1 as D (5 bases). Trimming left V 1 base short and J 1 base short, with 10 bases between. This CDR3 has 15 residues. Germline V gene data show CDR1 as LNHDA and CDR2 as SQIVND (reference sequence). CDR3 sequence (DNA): TGTGCCAGTAGTATAGCGGCAGGGCCGAACACTGAAGCTTTCTTT. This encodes CASSIAAGPNTEAFF.

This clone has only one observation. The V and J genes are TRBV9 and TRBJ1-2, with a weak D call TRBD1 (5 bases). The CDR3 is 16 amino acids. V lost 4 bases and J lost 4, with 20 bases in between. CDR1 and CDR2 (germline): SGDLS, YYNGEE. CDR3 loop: CASSPKGDSKFYGYTF. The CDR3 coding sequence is TGTGCCAGCAGCCCAAAGGGAGACAGCAAATTCTATGGCTACACCTTC. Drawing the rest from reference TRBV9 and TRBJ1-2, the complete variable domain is DSGVTQTPKHLITATGQRVTLRCSPRSGDLSVYWYQQSLDQGLQFLIQYYNGEERAKGNILERFSAQQFPDLHSELNLSSLELGDSALYFCASSPKGDSKFYGYTFGSGTRLTVV.

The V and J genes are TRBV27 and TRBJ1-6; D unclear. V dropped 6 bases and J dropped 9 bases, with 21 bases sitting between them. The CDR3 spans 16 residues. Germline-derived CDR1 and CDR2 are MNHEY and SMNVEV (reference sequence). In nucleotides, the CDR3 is TGTGCCAGCAGAACAAACCCCCTAGACCCCGTTTCACCCCTCCACTTT. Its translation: CASRTNPLDPVSPLHF.

CDR3 DNA sequence: TGTGCCAGTAGTTCGACCGGGACAGGGGGCACTGAAGCTTTCTTT. The encoded protein is CASSSTGTGGTEAFF. The V gene is TRBV19, the J gene TRBJ1-1; 11 bases are a match to TRBD1. The germline gives CDR1 LNHDA, CDR2 SQIVND (reference sequence). V lost 5 bases, J lost 4 bases, and 6 bases stayed unmatched. The CDR3 sequence is 15 residues long.

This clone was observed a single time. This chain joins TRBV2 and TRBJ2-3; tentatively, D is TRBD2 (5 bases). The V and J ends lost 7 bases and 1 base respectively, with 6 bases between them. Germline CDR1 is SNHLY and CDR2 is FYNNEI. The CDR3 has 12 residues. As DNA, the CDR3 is TGTGCCAGCATGCGGGGCACAGATACGCAGTATTTT. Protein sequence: CASMRGTDTQYF.

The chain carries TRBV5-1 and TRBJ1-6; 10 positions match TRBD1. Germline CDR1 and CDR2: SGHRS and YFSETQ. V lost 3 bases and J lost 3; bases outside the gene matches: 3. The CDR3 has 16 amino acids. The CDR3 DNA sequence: TGCGCCAGCAGCTACGGGGACAGGGGCTATAATTCACCCCTCCACTTT. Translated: CASSYGDRGYNSPLHF.

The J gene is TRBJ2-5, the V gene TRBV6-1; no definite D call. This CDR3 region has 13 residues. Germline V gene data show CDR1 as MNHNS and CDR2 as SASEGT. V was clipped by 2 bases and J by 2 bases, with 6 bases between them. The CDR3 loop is CASSEIYQETQYF. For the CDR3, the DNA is TGTGCCAGCAGTGAAATTTATCAAGAGACCCAGTACTTC.

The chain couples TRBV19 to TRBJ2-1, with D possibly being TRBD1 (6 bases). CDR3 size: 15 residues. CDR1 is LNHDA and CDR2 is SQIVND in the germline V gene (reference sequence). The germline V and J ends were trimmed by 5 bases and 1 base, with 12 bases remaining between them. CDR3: CASSRTGLSYNEQFF. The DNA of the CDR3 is TGTGCCAGTAGTCGAACAGGGTTGTCCTACAATGAGCAGTTCTTC. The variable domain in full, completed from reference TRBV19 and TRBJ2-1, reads DGGITQSPKYLFRKEGQNVTLSCEQNLNHDAMYWYRQDPGQGLRLIYYSQIVNDFQKGDIAEGYSVSREKKESFPLTVTSAQKNPTAFYLCASSRTGLSYNEQFFGPGTRLTVL.

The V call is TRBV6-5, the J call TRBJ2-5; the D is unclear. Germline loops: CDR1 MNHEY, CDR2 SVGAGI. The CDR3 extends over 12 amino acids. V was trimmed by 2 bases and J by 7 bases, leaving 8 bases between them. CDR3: CASSYPWGTQYF. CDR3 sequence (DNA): TGTGCCAGCAGTTACCCGTGGGGGACCCAGTACTTC.

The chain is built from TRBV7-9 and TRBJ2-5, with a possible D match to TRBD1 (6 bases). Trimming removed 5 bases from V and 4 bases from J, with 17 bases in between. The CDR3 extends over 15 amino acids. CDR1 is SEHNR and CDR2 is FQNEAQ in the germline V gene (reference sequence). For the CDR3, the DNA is TGTGCCAGCAGCCATACTACAGGGCGCGGAGAGACCCAGTACTTC. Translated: CASSHTTGRGETQYF.

The chain's CDR3 is CATSNRDRGSNEQFF. CDR3 nucleotides: TGTGCCACCTCGAACCGGGACAGGGGGTCCAATGAGCAGTTCTTC. V and J are TRBV19 and TRBJ2-1, with 11 positions matching TRBD1. The CDR3 is 15 residues long. The germline gives CDR1 LNHDA, CDR2 SQIVND (reference sequence). J was trimmed by 6 bases and V by 10 bases; bases with no gene match: 11.